The 10 T cell receptor beta chains below all came from one sample that was sequenced in a study of blood T cells in healthy people across ages. A J-beta primer mix and a sample-barcoded 5' primer were used in a second PCR of roughly 7 to 12 cycles. TCRdb re-called the 5' RACE reads with MiXCR, one entry per CDR3 protein. The table lists fewer than 650,000 distinct CDR3 sequences, around a quarter of them singletons, with over 3.5% in the top ten. These data are also associated with another study on T cells of mothers and their children.

The sample taken for sequencing was blood. The source of these receptors is a boy between 2 and 10 years old in good health.

This clonotype was seen more than once but under ten times. The chain recombines TRBV11-2 with TRBJ2-4, with D possibly being TRBD1 or TRBD2 (5 bases each). V dropped 5 bases and J dropped 8 bases, with 22 bases sitting between them. The CDR3 sequence is 16 residues long. Per the germline V gene, CDR1 is SGHAT and CDR2 is FQNNGV. The CDR3 DNA is TGTGCCAGCAGCCAGGCCACCGGGACCGTGTGGCACATTCAGTACTTC. Its protein is CASSQATGTVWHIQYF.

This chain joins TRBV7-8 and TRBJ2-5; 8 nucleotides align to TRBD2. Germline trimming cut 4 bases from V and 3 bases from J; bases unmatched to any gene: 7. The germline V gene has CDR1 SGHVS and CDR2 FQNEAQ. CDR3 length: 15 residues. The CDR3 DNA follows: TGTGCCAGCAGCTCCTTAGGGCGGGGGGAAGAGACCCAGTACTTC. Residues: CASSSLGRGEETQYF.

V and J are TRBV29-1 and TRBJ1-2, with unresolved D. V was cut by 3 bases and J by 8 bases, with 22 bases left in between. Germline V gene sequence: CDR1 SQVTM, CDR2 ANQGSEA. The CDR3 is made up of 15 amino acids. CDR3: CSVDYLPTKLGGYTF. For the CDR3, the DNA is TGCAGCGTTGACTATTTGCCGACCAAGTTGGGGGGCTACACCTTC.

The rearrangement links TRBV7-9 to TRBJ2-7, with 10 bases lining up with TRBD2. The trim removed 5 bases at V and 5 bases at J, leaving 6 bases unmatched. This CDR3 region has 14 residues. Germline CDR1 reads SEHNR; CDR2 reads FQNEAQ (reference sequence). The CDR3 sequence is CASSTTGTSDEQYF. In nucleotides, the CDR3 is TGTGCCAGCAGCACGACCGGGACTAGCGACGAGCAGTACTTC.

Ten or more counts support this clonotype. The rearrangement joins TRBV11-2 to TRBJ1-6; tentatively, D is TRBD1 (6 bases). CDR3 size: 14 residues. V lost 5 bases and J lost 7, with 12 bases in between. Germline V gives CDR1 SGHAT, CDR2 FQNNGV. The CDR3 DNA is TGTGCCAGCAGCGCGGGGGGGCAGAATTCACCCCTCCACTTT. Its protein product is CASSAGGQNSPLHF.

This clonotype has more than one count but fewer than ten. A much larger clonotype is one base distant, so this may be a read error. The chain is built from TRBV7-9 and TRBJ2-7; maybe TRBD2 (6 bases). The V end lost 2 bases, the J end lost 5 bases, and 7 bases lay between the germline ends. The germline V gene has CDR1 SEHNR and CDR2 FQNEAQ (reference sequence). This CDR3 region has 12 residues. CDR3 in DNA: TGTGCCAGCAGCTTACAGCGGGACGAGCAGTACTTC. It is translated as CASSLQRDEQYF.

Only a few counts were recorded for this clonotype. The chain has TRBV6-1 and TRBJ2-5; D perhaps matches TRBD2 (6 bases). The V and J ends lost 5 bases and 0 bases respectively, with 13 bases between them. Germline CDR1 is MNHNS and CDR2 is SASEGT. The CDR3 extends over 15 amino acids. CDR3 bases: TGTGCCAGCAGTATCGGACTAACGTACCAAGAGACCCAGTACTTC. Protein product: CASSIGLTYQETQYF.

This clonotype appeared a few times. The chain couples TRBV7-2 to TRBJ1-5; D not resolved. The CDR3 contains 14 residues. V lost 0 bases and J lost 7, with 10 bases in between. Germline V CDR1 and CDR2: SGHTA, FQGNSA. The CDR3 DNA is TGTGCCAGCAGCTTAGCGCTAGGGTACCAGCCCCAGCATTTT. This encodes CASSLALGYQPQHF.

The V call is TRBV4-1, the J call TRBJ2-1; 7 nucleotides align to TRBD2. The junction had 15 bases not matched to a gene; V was cut back by 4 bases and J by 9 bases. CDR1 MGHRA and CDR2 YSYEKL come from the germline V gene. The CDR3 is 16 amino acids. The CDR3 region has the DNA TGCGCCAGCAGCCTTGGACACGAGGGAGGGGTTGGTGAGCAGTTCTTC. Translated: CASSLGHEGGVGEQFF.

This chain uses TRBV6-5 with TRBJ1-6, with D possibly TRBD1 on 5 matching bases. Germline-derived CDR1 and CDR2 are MNHEY and SVGAGI. The CDR3 consists of 16 residues. Trimming pared 2 bases from V and 4 bases from J, leaving 12 bases between. DNA for the CDR3: TGTGCCAGCAGTTACCTAGGGGCGGAATATAATTCACCCCTCCACTTT. Translation gives CASSYLGAEYNSPLHF.